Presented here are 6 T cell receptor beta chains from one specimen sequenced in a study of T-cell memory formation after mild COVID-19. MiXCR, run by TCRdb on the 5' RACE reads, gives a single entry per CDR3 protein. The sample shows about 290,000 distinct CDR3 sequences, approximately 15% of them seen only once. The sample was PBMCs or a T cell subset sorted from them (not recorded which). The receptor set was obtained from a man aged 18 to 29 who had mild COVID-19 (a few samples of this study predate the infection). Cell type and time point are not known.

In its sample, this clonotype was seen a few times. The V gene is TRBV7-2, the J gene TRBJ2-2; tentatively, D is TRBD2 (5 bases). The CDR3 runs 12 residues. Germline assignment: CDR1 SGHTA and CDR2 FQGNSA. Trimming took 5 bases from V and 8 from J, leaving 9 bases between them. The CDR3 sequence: CASSEGLGELFF. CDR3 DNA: TGTGCCAGCAGCGAAGGACTTGGGGAGCTGTTTTTT.

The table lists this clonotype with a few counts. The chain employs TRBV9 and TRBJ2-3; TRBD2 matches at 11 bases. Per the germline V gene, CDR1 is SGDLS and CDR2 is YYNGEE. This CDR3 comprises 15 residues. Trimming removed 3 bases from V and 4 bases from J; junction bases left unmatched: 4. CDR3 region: CASSGGTSGPDTQYF. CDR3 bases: TGTGCCAGCAGCGGAGGGACTAGCGGACCAGATACGCAGTATTTT.

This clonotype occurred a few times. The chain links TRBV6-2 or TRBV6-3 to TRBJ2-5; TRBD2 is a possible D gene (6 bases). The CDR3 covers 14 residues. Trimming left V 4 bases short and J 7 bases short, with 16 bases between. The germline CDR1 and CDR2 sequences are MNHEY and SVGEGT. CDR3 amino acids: CASSSGGARRTQYF. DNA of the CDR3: TGTGCCAGCAGTTCAGGCGGGGCCCGGAGGACCCAGTACTTC.

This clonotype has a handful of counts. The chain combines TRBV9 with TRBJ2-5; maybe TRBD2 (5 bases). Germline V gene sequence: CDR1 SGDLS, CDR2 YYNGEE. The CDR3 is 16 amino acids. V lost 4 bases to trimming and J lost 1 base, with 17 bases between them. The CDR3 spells CASSPGRASSQETQYF. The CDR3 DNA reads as TGTGCCAGCAGCCCGGGTAGGGCTAGCAGCCAAGAGACCCAGTACTTC.

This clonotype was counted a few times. The CDR3 DNA reads as TGCGCCAGCAGCTTGGACAATAGGGTTGGAGAGCAGTACTTC. This encodes CASSLDNRVGEQYF. The rearrangement joins TRBV5-1 to TRBJ2-7; D ambiguous. Germline V lookup: CDR1 SGHRS, CDR2 YFSETQ. This CDR3 is 14 amino acids long. Trimming stripped 0 bases from V and 7 bases from J, with 14 bases between.

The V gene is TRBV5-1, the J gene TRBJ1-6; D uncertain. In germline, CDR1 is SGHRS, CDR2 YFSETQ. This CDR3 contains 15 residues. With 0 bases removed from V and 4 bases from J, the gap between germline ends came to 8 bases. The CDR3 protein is CASSLDRVYNSPLHF. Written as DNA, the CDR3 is TGCGCCAGCAGCTTGGACCGGGTATATAATTCACCCCTCCACTTT. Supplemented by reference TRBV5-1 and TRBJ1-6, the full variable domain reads KAGVTQTPRYLIKTRGQQVTLSCSPISGHRSVSWYQQTPGQGLQFLFEYFSETQRNKGNFPGRFSGRQFSNSRSEMNVSTLELGDSALYLCASSLDRVYNSPLHFGNGTRLTVT.